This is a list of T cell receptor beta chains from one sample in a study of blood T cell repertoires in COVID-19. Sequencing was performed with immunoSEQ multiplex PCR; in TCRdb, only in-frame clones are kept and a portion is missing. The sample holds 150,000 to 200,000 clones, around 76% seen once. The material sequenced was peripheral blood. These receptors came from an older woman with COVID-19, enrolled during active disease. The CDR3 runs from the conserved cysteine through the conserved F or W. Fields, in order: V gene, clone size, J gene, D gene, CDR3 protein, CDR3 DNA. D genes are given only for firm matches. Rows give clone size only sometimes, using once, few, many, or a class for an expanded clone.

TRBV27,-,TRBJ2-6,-,CASSTGLSGANVLTF,TGTGCCAGCAGTACCGGTCTTTCTGGGGCCAACGTCCTGACTTTC
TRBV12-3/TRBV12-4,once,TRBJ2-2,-,CASSLGLSGELFF,TGTGCCAGCAGTCTTGGACTATCCGGGGAGCTGTTTTTT
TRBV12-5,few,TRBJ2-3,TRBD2,CASASGLAGDTDTQYF,TGTGCTAGTGCTTCCGGACTAGCGGGGGACACAGATACGCAGTATTTT
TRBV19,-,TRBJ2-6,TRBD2,CASSPQGTSGRPSGANVLTF,TGTGCCAGTAGTCCTCAGGGCACTAGCGGGAGACCCTCTGGGGCCAACGTCCTGACTTTC
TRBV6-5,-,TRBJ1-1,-,CASSQRGPGNTEAFF,TGTGCCAGCAGCCAACGAGGGCCCGGGAACACTGAAGCTTTCTTT
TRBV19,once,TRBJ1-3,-,CASSQGFTSGNTIYF,TGTGCCAGTAGTCAGGGATTCACCTCTGGAAACACCATATATTTT
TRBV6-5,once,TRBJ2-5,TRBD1,CASSYYRGQGETQYF,TGTGCCAGCAGTTATTACAGGGGGCAGGGAGAGACCCAGTACTTC
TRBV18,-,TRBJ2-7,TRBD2,CASSSTSGRAYEQYF,TGTGCCAGCTCCTCGACTAGCGGGAGGGCGTACGAGCAGTACTTC
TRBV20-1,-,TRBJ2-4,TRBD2,CSASERDLAKNIQYF,TGCAGTGCTAGTGAGCGGGATTTAGCCAAAAACATTCAGTACTTC
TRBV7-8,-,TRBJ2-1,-,CASSPTLPSIRQFF,TGTGCCAGCAGCCCAACCCTTCCTAGCATTCGTCAGTTCTTC
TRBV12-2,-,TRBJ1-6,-,CASRLAHPFNQGSCSPLHF,TGTGCAAGTCGCTTAGCCCATCCCTTTAATCAGGGTTCATGTTCACCCCTCCACTTT
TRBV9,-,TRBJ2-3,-,CASSVGLGRGTTDTQYF,TGTGCCAGCAGCGTGGGGTTAGGGCGGGGCACCACAGATACGCAGTATTTT
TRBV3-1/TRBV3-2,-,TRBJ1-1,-,CASSQDAAREREAFF,TGTGCCAGCAGCCAAGATGCCGCAAGGGAGCGTGAAGCTTTCTTT
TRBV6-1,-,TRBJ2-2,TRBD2,CASSVTSGRAFAGELFF,TGTGCCAGCAGTGTGACTAGCGGGAGGGCCTTCGCCGGGGAGCTGTTTTTT
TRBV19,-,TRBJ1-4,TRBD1,CASSPLVTGWREKLFF,TGTGCCAGTAGTCCCCTCGTGACAGGGTGGCGGGAAAAACTGTTTTTT
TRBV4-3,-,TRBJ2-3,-,CASSQDGGDTDTQYF,TGCGCCAGCAGCCAAGATGGAGGGGACACAGATACGCAGTATTTT
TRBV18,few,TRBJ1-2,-,CASSLDAVYGYTF,TGTGCCAGCTCACTTGATGCGGTCTATGGCTACACCTTC
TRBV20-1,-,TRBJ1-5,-,CSARAGQPQHF,TGCAGTGCCCGGGCGGGTCAGCCCCAGCATTTT
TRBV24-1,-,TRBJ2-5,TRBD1,CATSDFTGTAFQETQYF,TGTGCCACCAGTGATTTTACAGGGACAGCGTTCCAAGAGACCCAGTACTTC
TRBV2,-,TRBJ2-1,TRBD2,CASSGGRDNEQFF,TGTGCCAGCAGTGGCGGGAGGGACAATGAGCAGTTCTTC
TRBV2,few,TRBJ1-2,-,CASSEARVTYGYTF,TGTGCCAGCAGTGAAGCGAGGGTAACCTATGGCTACACCTTC
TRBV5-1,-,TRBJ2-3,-,CASSRGAEDTQYF,TGCGCCAGCAGCCGGGGGGCAGAAGATACGCAGTATTTT
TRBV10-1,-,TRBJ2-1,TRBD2,CASSHRGRGRVSYNEQFF,TGCGCCAGCAGTCACAGGGGTCGCGGGAGGGTCTCCTACAATGAGCAGTTCTTC
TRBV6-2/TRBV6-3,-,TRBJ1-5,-,CASSYTTNGNQPQHF,TGTGCCAGCAGTTACACCACAAACGGGAATCAGCCCCAGCATTTT
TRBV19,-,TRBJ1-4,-,CASIARGGAANEKLFF,TGTGCCAGTATCGCCCGCGGGGGCGCCGCTAATGAAAAACTGTTTTTT
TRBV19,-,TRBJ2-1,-,CASSKAGGEQFF,TGTGCCAGTAGTAAGGCGGGTGGTGAGCAGTTCTTC
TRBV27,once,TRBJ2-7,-,CASSSPLSHEQYF,TGTGCCAGCAGTTCTCCCCTTAGTCACGAGCAGTACTTC
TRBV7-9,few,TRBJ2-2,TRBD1,CASSFRTGGASGELFF,TGTGCCAGCAGCTTTCGGACAGGGGGCGCGTCCGGGGAGCTGTTTTTT
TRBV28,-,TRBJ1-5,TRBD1,CASTLTGAFRQPQHF,TGTGCCAGCACCTTGACAGGGGCCTTCAGGCAGCCCCAGCATTTT
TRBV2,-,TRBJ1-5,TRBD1,CASSVGQASNQPQHF,TGTGCCAGCAGTGTGGGACAGGCTAGCAATCAGCCCCAGCATTTT
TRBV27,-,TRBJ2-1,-,CASNQGSSYNEQFF,TGTGCCAGCAACCAGGGTAGCTCCTACAATGAGCAGTTCTTC
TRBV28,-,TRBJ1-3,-,CASSLGGSGNTIYF,TGTGCCAGCAGTTTGGGGGGATCAGGAAACACCATATATTTT
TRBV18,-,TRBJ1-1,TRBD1,CASSPDRAAEAFF,TGTGCCAGCTCACCAGACAGGGCTGCGGAAGCTTTCTTT
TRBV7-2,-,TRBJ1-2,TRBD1,CASSYSTGGYYGYTF,TGTGCCAGCAGCTACTCGACAGGGGGCTACTATGGCTACACCTTC
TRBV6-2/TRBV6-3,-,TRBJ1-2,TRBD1,CASSHPTGVHYGYTF,TGTGCCAGCAGCCACCCTACAGGGGTTCACTATGGCTACACCTTC
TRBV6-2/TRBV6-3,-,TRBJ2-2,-,CASSYEGGSTGELFF,TGTGCCAGCAGTTACGAGGGAGGATCCACCGGGGAGCTGTTTTTT
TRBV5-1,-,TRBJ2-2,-,CASSLATSGTGGTGELFF,TGCGCCAGCAGCTTGGCAACTAGCGGGACAGGGGGAACCGGGGAGCTGTTTTTT
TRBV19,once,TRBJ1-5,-,CASSMGRAPNQPQHF,TGTGCCAGTAGTATGGGCAGGGCCCCCAATCAGCCCCAGCATTTT
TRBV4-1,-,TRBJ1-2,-,CASSQWGGFYGYTF,TGCGCCAGCTCCCAGTGGGGGGGCTTCTATGGCTACACCTTC
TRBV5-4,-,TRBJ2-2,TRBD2,CASSRAGTSGFTGELFF,TGTGCCAGCAGCCGAGCCGGGACTAGCGGTTTCACCGGGGAGCTGTTTTTT
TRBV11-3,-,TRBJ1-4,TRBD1,CASSLERGRDEKLFF,TGTGCCAGCAGCTTAGAAAGGGGGCGCGATGAAAAACTGTTTTTT
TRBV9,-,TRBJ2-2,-,CASSPHSGGTGELFF,TGTGCCAGCAGCCCCCATAGCGGAGGTACCGGGGAGCTGTTTTTT
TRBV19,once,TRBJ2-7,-,CASSMYSGYAYEQYF,TGTGCCAGTAGTATGTACAGCGGGTACGCCTACGAGCAGTACTTC
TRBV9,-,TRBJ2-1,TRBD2,CASSVGSGGRQEQFF,TGTGCCAGCAGCGTGGGGAGCGGGGGCCGGCAGGAGCAGTTCTTC
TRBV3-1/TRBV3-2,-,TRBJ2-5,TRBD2,CASSLWGSGGAETQYF,TGTGCCAGCAGCCTCTGGGGTAGCGGGGGGGCTGAGACCCAGTACTTC
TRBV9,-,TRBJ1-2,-,CASSVDPRLSYGYTF,TGTGCCAGCAGCGTAGACCCCAGGCTGAGCTATGGCTACACCTTC
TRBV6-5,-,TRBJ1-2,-,CASSYGAPGIIYGYTF,TGTGCCAGCAGTTACGGGGCGCCAGGGATTATCTATGGCTACACCTTC
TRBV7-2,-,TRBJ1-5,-,CASSLQTGRNQPQHF,TGTGCCAGCAGCCTCCAGACAGGCCGCAATCAGCCCCAGCATTTT